These 13 T cell receptor beta chains were sequenced from one sample in a study. From the RT-PCR reads, TCRdb called clonotypes with MiXCR, one entry per CDR3 protein. The table shows 550,000 to 750,000 distinct CDR3 sequences, with around 14% occurring only once. The sequenced sample was memory CD4+ T cells from blood. These receptors were collected from a female donor in good health, serving as a healthy control.

The table lists this clonotype with a few counts. This rearrangement joins TRBV20-1 to TRBJ1-2; D is ambiguous. Germline lookup yields CDR1 DFQATT and CDR2 SNEGSKA (reference sequence). CDR3 length: 14 residues. V gave up 3 bases and J gave up 1 base, with 12 bases separating them. The CDR3 DNA reads as TGCAGTGCTAGCCCCCCCGGAAGTAACTATGGCTACACCTTC. Protein product: CSASPPGSNYGYTF.

The gene calls are TRBV12-3 or TRBV12-4 and TRBJ2-7; 9 nucleotides match TRBD2. The junction had 8 bases not matched to a gene; V was cut back by 4 bases and J by 7 bases. The CDR3 totals 14 residues. The CDR3 spells CASSSTSGQGEQYF. CDR3 DNA sequence: TGTGCCAGCAGTTCGACTAGCGGCCAGGGGGAGCAGTACTTC.

This clonotype was counted a few times. The chain recombines TRBV4-1 with TRBJ2-2, with 15 bases identical to TRBD2. CDR1 MGHRA and CDR2 YSYEKL come from the germline V gene. V lost 4 bases and J lost 7; bases outside the gene matches: 13. CDR3 size: 19 residues. CDR3 nucleotide sequence: TGCGCCAGCAGCCCCGGGACTAGCGGGAGGACCCGAGGGATCGGGGAGCTGTTTTTT. It is translated as CASSPGTSGRTRGIGELFF.

This clonotype appeared a few times. The chain recombines TRBV20-1 with TRBJ2-5; tentatively, D is TRBD2 (5 bases). Looked up from germline, CDR1 is DFQATT and CDR2 is SNEGSKA (reference sequence). This CDR3 is 13 amino acids long. Trimming removed 3 bases from V and 5 bases from J, with 13 bases in between. This chain's CDR3 is CSASRTRVETQYF. CDR3 sequence (DNA): TGCAGTGCTAGTAGGACTCGGGTTGAGACCCAGTACTTC.

The chain links TRBV2 to TRBJ2-1, with D unclear. V lost 6 bases and J lost 12, with 12 bases in between. Germline V gene sequence: CDR1 SNHLY, CDR2 FYNNEI. CDR3 length equals 11 residues. The CDR3 loop is CASSPLGGQFF. DNA of the CDR3: TGTGCCAGCAGCCCCCTCGGCGGGCAGTTCTTC.

This chain links TRBV12-3 or TRBV12-4 with TRBJ2-5; 13 bases align to TRBD2. V was pared by 5 bases and J by 1 base, with 4 bases of the junction left unmatched. There are 16 residues in the CDR3. CDR3 bases: TGTGCCAGCAGTACCGGGACTAGCGGGGCCCAAGAGACCCAGTACTTC. Translated: CASSTGTSGAQETQYF.

Many counts were recorded for this clonotype. This chain joins TRBV5-6 and TRBJ1-2; D may be TRBD1 (6 bases). V lost 3 bases and J 6 bases, leaving 9 bases between the germline ends. Germline V gene data show CDR1 as SGHDT and CDR2 as YYEEEE. The CDR3 covers 12 residues. DNA of the CDR3: TGTGCCAGCAGCTCCCGACAGGATGGCTACACCTTC. It codes for CASSSRQDGYTF.

This clonotype was seen ten or more times. The genes are TRBV5-1 and TRBJ2-1; TRBD2 is a possible D gene (5 bases). The germline V gene has CDR1 SGHRS and CDR2 YFSETQ. This CDR3 has 17 residues. V lost 1 base and J 0 bases, leaving 14 bases between the germline ends. CDR3 loop: CASSLSSSLSSYNEQFF. CDR3 DNA sequence: TGCGCCAGCAGCTTGTCTTCTAGCCTTAGCTCCTACAATGAGCAGTTCTTC.

The chain recombines TRBV20-1 with TRBJ1-2, with TRBD1 identical over 9 bases. This CDR3 is built from 14 residues. Losses at the gene ends were 3 bases for V and 5 bases for J; bases not matched to a gene: 7. Germline lookup yields CDR1 DFQATT and CDR2 SNEGSKA (reference sequence). CDR3 nucleotide sequence: TGCAGTGCTAGGAAGACAGGGGGAAGGTATGGCTACACCTTC. Translating gives CSARKTGGRYGYTF.

This clonotype was detected only a few times. The rearrangement links TRBV27 to TRBJ2-1; D uncertain. The length of the CDR3 is 13 residues. V lost 3 bases and J lost 9, with 12 bases in between. Germline loops: CDR1 MNHEY, CDR2 SMNVEV (reference sequence). CDR3 DNA sequence: TGTGCCAGCAGTTTTTCTACCAGGAGTGAGCAGTTCTTC. Protein sequence: CASSFSTRSEQFF.

This clonotype was counted ten times or more. The chain is built from TRBV5-1 and TRBJ1-2, with a weak D call TRBD1 (5 bases). V was cut by 0 bases and J by 7 bases, with 13 bases left in between. Germline V gene sequence: CDR1 SGHRS, CDR2 YFSETQ. The CDR3 consists of 14 residues. Here the CDR3 reads CASSLEGQGRGYTF. The CDR3 region has the DNA TGCGCCAGCAGCTTGGAAGGGCAGGGACGTGGCTACACCTTC.

This chain connects TRBV7-6 to TRBJ2-2; TRBD1 matches at 7 bases. With 5 bases clipped from V and 0 bases from J, the junction kept 6 bases outside the gene matches. The germline V gene has CDR1 SGHVS and CDR2 FNYEAQ. The CDR3 runs to 16 residues. The CDR3 DNA reads TGTGCCAGCAGCCGACAGGGTCTCGCGAACACCGGGGAGCTGTTTTTT. The encoded protein is CASSRQGLANTGELFF.

The chain employs TRBV5-6 and TRBJ2-1; 7 bases are a match to TRBD2. V lost 4 bases to trimming and J lost 10 bases; unmatched junction nucleotides: 20. The CDR3 runs 17 residues. Germline V gene data show CDR1 as SGHDT and CDR2 as YYEEEE. The CDR3 sequence: CASSGPGGLAAHWEQFF. In DNA, the CDR3 is TGTGCCAGCAGCGGACCAGGTGGGCTAGCGGCCCACTGGGAGCAGTTCTTC.